A single sample gave rise to the 2 T cell receptor beta chains below, sequenced in a study of control samples from healthy donors and cancer patients. The protocol was immunoSEQ multiplex PCR, while the TCRdb copy is restricted to in-frame clones and leaves out a portion. The table lists around 97,000 clones, around 89% of them singletons. The specimen was PBMCs. Receptors originate from a man between 60 and 70 years old with lung cancer.

This chain uses TRBV6-1 with TRBJ1-6, with D possibly being TRBD1 (6 bases). This CDR3 comprises 13 residues. Trimming shortened V by 8 bases and J by 11 bases, and 16 bases separated the two germline ends. Germline V gives CDR1 MNHNS, CDR2 SASEGT. This CDR3 reads CASGTGQGTPLHF. CDR3 coding DNA: TGTGCCAGCGGAACAGGGCAAGGAACACCCCTCCACTTT.

The CDR3: CASSSAGGGKGLSNQPQHF. The DNA for the CDR3 is TGTGCCAGCAGCTCCGCCGGGGGGGGGAAGGGGCTTAGCAATCAGCCCCAGCATTTT. The chain carries TRBV6-6 and TRBJ1-5; perhaps TRBD1 as D (5 bases). Germline lookup yields CDR1 MNHNY and CDR2 SVGAGI (reference sequence). This CDR3 has 19 amino acids. V shed 6 bases and J shed 0 bases, with 24 bases lying between them.